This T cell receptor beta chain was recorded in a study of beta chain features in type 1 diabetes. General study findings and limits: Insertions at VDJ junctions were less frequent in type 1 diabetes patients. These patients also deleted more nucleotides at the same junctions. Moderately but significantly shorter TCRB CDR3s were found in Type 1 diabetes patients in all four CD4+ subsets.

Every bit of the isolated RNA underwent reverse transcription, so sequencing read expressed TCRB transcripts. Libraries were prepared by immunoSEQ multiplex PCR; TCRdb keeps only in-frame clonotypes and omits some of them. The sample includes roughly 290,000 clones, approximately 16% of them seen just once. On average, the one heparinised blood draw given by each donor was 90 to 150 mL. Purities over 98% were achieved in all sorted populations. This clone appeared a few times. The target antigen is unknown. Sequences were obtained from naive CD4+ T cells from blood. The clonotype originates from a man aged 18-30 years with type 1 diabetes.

Here the CDR3 reads CASSLSSSKSYEQYF. The CDR3 coding sequence is TGTGCCAGCAGCTTAAGTTCGAGCAAATCCTACGAGCAGTACTTC. V is TRBV7-9 and J is TRBJ2-7; D not certain. The V end was cut by 2 bases, the J end by 1 base, with 12 bases between. CDR3 length equals 15 residues. Germline values: CDR1 SEHNR, CDR2 FQNEAQ (reference sequence).